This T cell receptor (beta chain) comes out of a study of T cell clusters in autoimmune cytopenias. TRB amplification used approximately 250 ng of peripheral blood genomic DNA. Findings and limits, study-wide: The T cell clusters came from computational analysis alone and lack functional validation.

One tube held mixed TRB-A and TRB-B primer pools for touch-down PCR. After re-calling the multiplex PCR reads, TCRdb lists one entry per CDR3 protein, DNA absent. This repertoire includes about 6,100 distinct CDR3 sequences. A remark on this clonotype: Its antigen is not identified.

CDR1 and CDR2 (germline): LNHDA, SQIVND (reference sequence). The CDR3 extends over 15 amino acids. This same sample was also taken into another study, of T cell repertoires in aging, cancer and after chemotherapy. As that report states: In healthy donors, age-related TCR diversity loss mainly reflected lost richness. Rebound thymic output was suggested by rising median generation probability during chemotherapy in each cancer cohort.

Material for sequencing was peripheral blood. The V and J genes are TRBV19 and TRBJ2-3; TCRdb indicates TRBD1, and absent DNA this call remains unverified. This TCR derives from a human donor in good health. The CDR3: CASSIHSDRANTQYF.